This T cell receptor (beta chain) appears in the sequencing data of a study of naive and memory T cell subsets. General observations from the study: A few larger clonotypes appeared in naive repertoires, especially CD8, possibly memory cells re-expressing CD45RA. Diversity fell and Gini index rose from naive through CM, EM, EMRA. TCR counts from RNA may reflect activation-linked expression changes.

Two oligonucleotides, mixed equimolar, formed the beta constant-region primer covering TRBC1 and TRBC2. The ligated cDNA underwent four PCR rounds using SP2 and nested alpha and beta constant-region primers. An oligonucleotide with the SP2 primer and a 12-nucleotide UMI was ligated to the cDNA 3' end. One entry per CDR3 protein, called by TCRdb with MiXCR from the UMI-ligation and nested PCR reads. The top ten hold 0.1% to 0.11% of the sample, which has about 150,000 distinct CDR3 sequences, 20% to 25% seen once. Comment on this clonotype: As yet, its antigen is unknown.

Trimming removed 4 bases from V and 1 base from J, with 16 bases in between. Germline assignment: CDR1 GTSNPN and CDR2 SVGIG (reference sequence). The CDR3 has 16 residues. The chain recombines TRBV30 with TRBJ1-4; no reliable D call. The source of this sequence is a human donor in good health. The source material was naive CD4+ T cells from blood. This CDR3 reads CAWNHLGRKTNEKLFF. The CDR3 DNA is TGTGCCTGGAACCACCTTGGACGGAAAACTAATGAAAAACTGTTTTTT.